The 5 T cell receptor beta chains below were found in one sample sequenced in a study of cytomegalovirus exposure and HLA in healthy donors. TCRdb's table, derived via immunoSEQ multiplex PCR, lists solely in-frame clones and lacks some. Of about 130,000 clones in the sample, 95% to 97% were seen once. What was sequenced was PBMCs. These receptors were taken from a man between 18 and 35 years old in good health and CMV-seronegative.

This clone was counted once. Different DNA sequences within this sample yield the same CDR3. The gene calls are TRBV5-5 and TRBJ1-5; D remains ambiguous. Germline CDR1 and CDR2: SGHKS and YYEKEE (reference sequence). V lost 2 bases to trimming and J lost 2 bases, with 8 bases between them. CDR3 length: 14 residues. The CDR3 region has the DNA TGTGCCAGCAGCTTCGGACTCGGCAATCAGCCCCAGCATTTT. Translation: CASSFGLGNQPQHF.

The chain links TRBV7-9 to TRBJ2-5, with D uncertain. Germline V CDR1 and CDR2: SEHNR, FQNEAQ (reference sequence). The CDR3 is 14 amino acids. Trimming shortened V by 1 base and J by 5 bases, and 11 bases separated the two germline ends. CDR3 protein: CASSLDRHRETQYF. DNA of the CDR3: TGTGCCAGCAGCTTAGATCGTCACCGGGAGACCCAGTACTTC.

The chain uses TRBV27 and TRBJ1-5, with 10 bases matching TRBD1. Trimming took 6 bases from V and 6 from J; bases not matched to a gene: 14. Looked up from germline, CDR1 is MNHEY and CDR2 is SMNVEV (reference sequence). CDR3 length equals 17 residues. This chain's CDR3 is CASRTTGGAGGSQPQHF. The CDR3 bases are TGTGCCAGCAGAACGACAGGGGGCGCGGGCGGAAGTCAGCCCCAGCATTTT.

The chain employs TRBV19 and TRBJ2-1; 9 bases match TRBD1. CDR1 and CDR2 (germline): LNHDA, SQIVND (reference sequence). The CDR3 loop spans 15 amino acids. Trimming took 3 bases from V and 6 from J; bases not matched to a gene: 6. The CDR3 sequence is CASSITGTGPNEQFF. The DNA of the CDR3 is TGTGCCAGTAGTATCACCGGGACAGGGCCCAATGAGCAGTTCTTC.

The CDR3 spells CASGRATTNEKLFF. The CDR3 region has the DNA TGTGCCAGCGGGCGGGCCACAACTAATGAAAAACTGTTTTTT. This chain connects TRBV6-5 to TRBJ1-4; D remains ambiguous. The germline V gene encodes CDR1 MNHEY and CDR2 SVGAGI. V was cut by 8 bases and J by 0 bases, with 10 bases left in between. CDR3 size: 14 residues.